The next 9 T cell receptor beta chains were all read from a single sample in a study of metastatic and nonmetastatic thyroid tumors. Thyroid surgery had not been preceded by any treatment in any patient. TCRdb reanalyzed the PCR reads via MiXCR. The sample records more than 50,000 clones, more than 20% being singletons. Sequencing input: blood. The receptor source for this set is a female donor with papillary thyroid cancer or a benign thyroid nodule (not recorded which). Some clones in this sample may be carry-over from other donors' samples.

This clone was counted many times. The V gene is TRBV11-3, the J gene TRBJ2-3, with 7 bases identical to TRBD1. This CDR3 spans 13 amino acids. The germline gives CDR1 SGHNT, CDR2 YENEEA. The ends lost 1 base at V and 5 bases at J; junction bases unmatched: 0. CDR3 in DNA: TGTGCCAGCAGCTTAGGACAGGGAGATACGCAGTATTTT. Its translation: CASSLGQGDTQYF.

This clone was counted many times. J is TRBJ2-7 and V is TRBV3-1; 8 nucleotides agree with TRBD1. The CDR3 extends over 12 amino acids. V was pared by 2 bases and J by 6 bases, with 0 bases of the junction left unmatched. Germline V CDR1 and CDR2: LGHDT, YNNKEL (reference sequence). The CDR3 DNA reads TGTGCCAGCAGCCAACAGGGGGCCGAGCAGTACTTC. Protein product: CASSQQGAEQYF.

The gene calls are TRBV20-1 and TRBJ1-6; D is unresolved. Trimming cost V 0 bases and J 6 bases, with 12 bases left between them. The CDR3 covers 15 residues. CDR1 is DFQATT and CDR2 is SNEGSKA in the germline V gene (reference sequence). The CDR3 region has the DNA TGCAGTGCTAGAGAGGGGTCTAGCGGTAATTCACCCCTCCACTTT. It is translated as CSAREGSSGNSPLHF.

Details on this clone: A junction boundary mismatches the germline segment, possibly from a read error. The chain couples TRBV5-1 to TRBJ2-7; 8 nucleotides agree with TRBD2. This CDR3 has 15 residues. Germline values: CDR1 SGHRS, CDR2 YFSETQ. CDR3 DNA sequence: TGCGCCATCAGCGGAGGAATAGCGGGAAACTACGAGCAGTACTTC. This codes for CAISGGIAGNYEQYF.

This clone was recorded many times. The chain uses TRBV10-3 and TRBJ1-1; D is ambiguous. V dropped 11 bases and J dropped 0 bases, with 13 bases sitting between them. CDR3 length: 13 amino acids. Looked up from germline, CDR1 is ENHRY and CDR2 is SYGVKD. The DNA for the CDR3 is TGTGCCTCGCATCTCGACCTGAACACTGAAGCTTTCTTT. The encoded protein is CASHLDLNTEAFF.

This clone occurred many times. The rearrangement links TRBV20-1 to TRBJ2-1; 11 bases are shared with TRBD2. With V trimmed by 0 bases and J by 8 bases, 18 bases remained unmatched. Germline V gene sequence: CDR1 DFQATT, CDR2 SNEGSKA (reference sequence). The CDR3 runs to 19 residues. The CDR3: CSARDSSLAGGWLRDEQFF. CDR3 DNA sequence: TGCAGTGCTAGAGATTCTAGTCTAGCGGGAGGTTGGTTAAGGGATGAGCAGTTCTTC.

This clone was seen repeatedly, ten times or more. The chain links TRBV3-1 to TRBJ1-3; D perhaps matches TRBD1 (5 bases). This CDR3 comprises 13 residues. V was cut by 0 bases and J by 7 bases, with 7 bases left in between. Germline-derived CDR1 and CDR2 are LGHDT and YNNKEL (reference sequence). The DNA of the CDR3 is TGTGCCAGCAGCCAAGACCAGGGTAACACCATATATTTT. It yields the protein CASSQDQGNTIYF.

At least ten counts were recorded for this clone. The gene calls are TRBV9 and TRBJ1-5, with D hard to call. Germline lookup yields CDR1 SGDLS and CDR2 YYNGEE. V was trimmed by 3 bases and J by 4 bases, leaving 14 bases between them. The CDR3 spans 15 residues. DNA of the CDR3: TGTGCCAGCAGCGGGGGAGTAGGCCAAAATCAGCCCCAGCATTTT. It is translated as CASSGGVGQNQPQHF.

As concerns this clone: A read error may produce the germline difference seen at one junction end. The V call is TRBV6-1, the J call TRBJ2-7, with D possibly matching TRBD2 (5 bases). Per germline, CDR1 MNHNS and CDR2 SASEGT. This CDR3 is 15 amino acids long. The CDR3 loop reads CASSLTGLSSYQQYF. The CDR3, as DNA: TGTGCCAGCAGTCTAACTGGACTCTCCTCCTACCAGCAGTACTTC.